Sequencing of this T cell receptor beta chain was carried out in a study of CD8+ T cells in alopecia areata. Broader study findings: An increase in clonality over normal scalp was evident in lesional scalp, especially alopecia totalis/universalis.

Isolated RNA was reverse transcribed into cDNA used as the sequencing template. Sequencing was performed with immunoSEQ multiplex PCR; in TCRdb, only in-frame clones are kept and a portion is missing. The specimen gives 90,000 to 130,000 clones without singletons; the ten biggest hold less than 20%. This clone turned up a few times. The antigen is undetermined. Gene names and germline refer to mouse. The read finishes 4 residues shy of the CDR3 end, and the germline J gene is used to complete it. Germline CDR1 is NSQYPW and CDR2 is LRSPGD (reference sequence). CDR3 length: 15 amino acids. Trimming left V 2 bases short and J 5 bases short, with 13 bases between.

Source material: lesional skin. This receptor was taken from a C3H/HeJ mouse with alopecia areata. The mouse line has the MHC haplotype H2-k. The chain recombines TRBV1 with TRBJ2-1; D possibly corresponds to TRBD2 (7 bases). CDR3 region: CTCSAKWGADAEQFF. The CDR3 DNA, read in part, is TGCACCTGCAGTGCAAAGTGGGGGGCAGATGCT.